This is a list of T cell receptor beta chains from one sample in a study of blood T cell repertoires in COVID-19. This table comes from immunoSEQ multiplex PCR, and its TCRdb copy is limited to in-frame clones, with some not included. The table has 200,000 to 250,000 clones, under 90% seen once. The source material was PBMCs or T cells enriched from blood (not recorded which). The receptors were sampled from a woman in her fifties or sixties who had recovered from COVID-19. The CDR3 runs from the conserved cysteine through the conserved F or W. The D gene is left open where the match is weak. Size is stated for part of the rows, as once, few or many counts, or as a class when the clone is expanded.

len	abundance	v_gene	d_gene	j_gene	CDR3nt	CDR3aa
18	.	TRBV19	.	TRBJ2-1	TGTGCCAGTAGTATAGCGGGAATAAGGAGGGGAACCTACAATGAGCAGTTCTTC	CASSIAGIRRGTYNEQFF
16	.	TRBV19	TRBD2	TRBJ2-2	TGTGCCAGTAGTATTGGGCTAGCGGGGGGCACCGGGGAGCTGTTTTTT	CASSIGLAGGTGELFF
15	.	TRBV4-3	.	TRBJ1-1	TGCGCCAGCAGCCCGCAAGAGGGCCGGAACACTGAAGCTTTCTTT	CASSPQEGRNTEAFF
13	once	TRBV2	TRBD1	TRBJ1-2	TGTGCCAGCAGCAACAGGGGGTTTAGGGGCTACACCTTC	CASSNRGFRGYTF
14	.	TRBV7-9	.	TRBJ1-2	TGTGCCAGCGCAAATCCATCAGGGGTCTATGGCTACACCTTC	CASANPSGVYGYTF
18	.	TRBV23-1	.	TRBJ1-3	TGCGCCAGCAGTCAATCAGCCTGTCTCGGGTCCTCTGGAAACACCATATATTTT	CASSQSACLGSSGNTIYF
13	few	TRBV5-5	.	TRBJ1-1	TGTGCCAGCAGCGTGCAGGGTAACACTGAAGCTTTCTTT	CASSVQGNTEAFF
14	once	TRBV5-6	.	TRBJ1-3	TGTGCCAGCAGCCGGGAGGGGTCTGGAAACACCATATATTTT	CASSREGSGNTIYF
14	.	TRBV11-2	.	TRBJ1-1	TGTGCCAGCAGTTTTCAGGGAGGCGGCACTGAAGCTTTCTTT	CASSFQGGGTEAFF
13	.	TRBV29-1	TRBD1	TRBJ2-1	TGCAGCGCCGAACAGGGGTCCTACAATGAGCAGTTCTTC	CSAEQGSYNEQFF
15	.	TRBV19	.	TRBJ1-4	TGTGCCAGTAATTTCCAGGGGCATGGTAATGAAAAACTGTTTTTT	CASNFQGHGNEKLFF
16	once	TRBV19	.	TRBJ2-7	TGTGCCAGTAGTATAGATACGGGGGTATACCCCTACGAGCAGTACTTC	CASSIDTGVYPYEQYF
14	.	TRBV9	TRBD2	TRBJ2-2	TGTGCCAGCAGCGTACGGGGGGTAGGCGGGGAGCTGTTTTTT	CASSVRGVGGELFF
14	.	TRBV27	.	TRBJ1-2	TGTGCCAGCAGCCTTCGGGGGGGTTCCTATGGCTACACCTTC	CASSLRGGSYGYTF
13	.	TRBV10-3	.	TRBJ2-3	TGTGCCATCAGTGAGTCGTCCAGAGATACGCAGTATTTT	CAISESSRDTQYF
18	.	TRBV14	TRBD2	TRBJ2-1	TGTGCCAGCAGCCAGCTTCCGGGACTAGCGGGCTCCTACAATGAGCAGTTCTTC	CASSQLPGLAGSYNEQFF
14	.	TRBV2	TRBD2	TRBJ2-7	TGTGCCAGCAGACCGGGACTAGCGGGAGCCGAGCAGTACTTC	CASRPGLAGAEQYF
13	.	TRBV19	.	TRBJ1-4	TGTGCCAGTAGTATGGGAGGGATTGAAAAACTGTTTTTT	CASSMGGIEKLFF
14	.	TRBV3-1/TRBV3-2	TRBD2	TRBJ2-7	TGTGCCAGCAGACCCAGCGGGGGTAGGCACGAGCAGTACTTC	CASRPSGGRHEQYF
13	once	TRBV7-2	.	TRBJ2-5	TGTGCCAGCAGCTCGGACACGGGAGAGACCCAGTACTTC	CASSSDTGETQYF
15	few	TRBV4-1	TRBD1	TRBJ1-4	TGCGCCAGCAGCCACCTGGGACAGCGGAATGAAAAACTGTTTTTT	CASSHLGQRNEKLFF
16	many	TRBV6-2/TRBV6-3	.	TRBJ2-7	TGTGCCAGCAGTCCCCTAACCGCGGAAACTTACTACGAGCAGTACTTC	CASSPLTAETYYEQYF
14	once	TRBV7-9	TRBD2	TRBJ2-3	TGTGCCAGCAGCCCTGGACTAGCGGAAGATACGCAGTATTTT	CASSPGLAEDTQYF
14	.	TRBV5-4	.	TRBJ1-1	TGTGCCAGCAGCTTGGCCGGTACTGGGAGTGAAGCTTTCTTT	CASSLAGTGSEAFF
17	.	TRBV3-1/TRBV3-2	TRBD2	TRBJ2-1	TGTGCCAGCAGCCACAACCCTAGCGGGGCAAGCTACAATGAGCAGTTCTTC	CASSHNPSGASYNEQFF
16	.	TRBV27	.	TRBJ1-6	TGTGCCAGCAGCCGGGAACAGGGTTCCTATAATTCACCCCTCCACTTT	CASSREQGSYNSPLHF
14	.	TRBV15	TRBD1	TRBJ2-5	TGTGCCACCAGCAGAGGACAGGGTCGGGAGACCCAGTACTTC	CATSRGQGRETQYF
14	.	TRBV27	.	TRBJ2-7	TGTGCCAGCAACCGGGAGCGGCTTTCCTACGAGCAGTACTTC	CASNRERLSYEQYF